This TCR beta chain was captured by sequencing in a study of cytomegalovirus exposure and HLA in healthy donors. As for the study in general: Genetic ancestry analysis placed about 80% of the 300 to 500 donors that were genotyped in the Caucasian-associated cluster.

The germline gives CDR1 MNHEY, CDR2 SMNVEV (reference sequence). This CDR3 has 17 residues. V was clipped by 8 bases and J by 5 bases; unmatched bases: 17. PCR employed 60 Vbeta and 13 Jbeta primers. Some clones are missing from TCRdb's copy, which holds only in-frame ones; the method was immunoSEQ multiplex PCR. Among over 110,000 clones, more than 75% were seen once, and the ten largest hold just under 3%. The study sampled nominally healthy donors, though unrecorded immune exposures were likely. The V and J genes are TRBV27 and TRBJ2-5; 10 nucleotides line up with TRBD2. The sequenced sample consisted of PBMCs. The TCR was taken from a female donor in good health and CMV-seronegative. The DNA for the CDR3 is TGTGCCAGCCCAGTCAGGGCGAGCGGGAGGGCCCGTGAGACCCAGTACTTC. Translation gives CASPVRASGRARETQYF.